The clone carrying this T cell receptor (beta chain) was detected a few times. Its antigen is currently unknown. From the 5' RACE reads, TCRdb called clonotypes with MiXCR, one entry per CDR3 protein. The table lists 300,000 to 450,000 distinct CDR3 sequences, approximately 6% of them singletons, with about 15% in the top ten. The data stem from a study of T cells after yellow fever vaccination. Study-level findings and limits: Most primary-vaccination clones recurred post-booster (roughly 96% CD4, just over 85% CD8). Contamination by abundant bulk-population clonotypes could be present in FACS-sorted repertoires. The secondary response was weaker but peaked faster, day 5 versus 15. It was a small share of clonotypes that appeared in both CD4 and CD8 compartments.

The germline V gene has CDR1 SGHTA and CDR2 FQGTGA. The CDR3 has 15 amino acids. The V segment lost 3 bases and the J segment 10 bases; nucleotides outside the gene matches: 8. This receptor was taken from a man in his thirties or forties who received the YFV17D yellow fever vaccine. The chain employs TRBV7-3 and TRBJ2-1; 11 bases line up with TRBD2. Material: PBMCs, obtained 5 days after the yellow fever booster vaccination. The CDR3 spells CASSLNSGRAEEQFF. The DNA for the CDR3 is TGTGCCAGCAGCTTGAATAGCGGGAGGGCAGAAGAGCAGTTCTTC.